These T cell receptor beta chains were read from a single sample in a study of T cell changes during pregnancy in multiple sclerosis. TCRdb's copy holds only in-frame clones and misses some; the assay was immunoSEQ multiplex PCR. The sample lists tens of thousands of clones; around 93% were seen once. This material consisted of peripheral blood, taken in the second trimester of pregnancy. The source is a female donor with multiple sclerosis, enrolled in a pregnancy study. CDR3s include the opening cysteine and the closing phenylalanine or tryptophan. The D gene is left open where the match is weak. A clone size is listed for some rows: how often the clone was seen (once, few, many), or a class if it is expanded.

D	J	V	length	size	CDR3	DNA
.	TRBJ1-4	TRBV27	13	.	CASSRQVEEKLFF	TGTGCCAGCAGTCGCCAGGTCGAGGAAAAACTGTTTTTT
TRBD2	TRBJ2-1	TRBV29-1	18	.	CSVDMASGGWGLYNEQFF	TGCAGCGTTGATATGGCTAGCGGGGGGTGGGGTCTTTACAATGAGCAGTTCTTC
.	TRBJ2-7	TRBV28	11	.	CASSSSYEQYF	TGTGCCAGCAGCAGCTCCTACGAGCAGTACTTC
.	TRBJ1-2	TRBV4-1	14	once	CASSQGGGGYGYTF	TGCGCCAGCAGCCAAGGAGGGGGTGGCTATGGCTACACCTTC
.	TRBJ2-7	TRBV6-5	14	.	CASSPTPQRGEQYF	TGTGCCAGCAGTCCGACCCCTCAACGGGGGGAGCAGTACTTC
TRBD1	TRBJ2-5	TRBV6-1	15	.	CASSGRDRGLETQYF	TGTGCCAGCAGTGGGAGGGACAGGGGTTTGGAGACCCAGTACTTC
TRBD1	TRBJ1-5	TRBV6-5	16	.	CASSSPDRGGNQPQHF	TGTGCCAGCAGTTCCCCGGACAGGGGTGGCAATCAGCCCCAGCATTTT
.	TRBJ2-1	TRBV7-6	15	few	CASCKDAGGNNEQFF	TGTGCCAGCTGCAAAGACGCAGGGGGGAACAATGAGCAGTTCTTC
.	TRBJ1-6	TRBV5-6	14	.	CASDQTGGNSPLHF	TGTGCCAGCGATCAGACCGGGGGAAATTCACCCCTCCACTTT
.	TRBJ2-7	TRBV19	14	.	CASSLEGSTYEQYF	TGTGCCAGTAGTTTGGAGGGATCAACCTACGAGCAGTACTTC
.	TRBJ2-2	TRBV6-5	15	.	CASSSLAANTGELFF	TGTGCCAGCAGTTCCTTGGCCGCGAACACCGGGGAGCTGTTTTTT
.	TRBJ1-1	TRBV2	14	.	CASSEMGRNTEAFF	TGTGCCAGCAGTGAAATGGGCAGGAACACTGAAGCTTTCTTT
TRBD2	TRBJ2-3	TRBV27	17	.	CASSFTRLAGMTDTQYF	TGTGCCAGCAGTTTCACCCGACTAGCGGGGATGACAGATACGCAGTATTTT
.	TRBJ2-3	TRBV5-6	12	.	CASSFFGGTQYF	TGTGCCAGCAGCTTTTTCGGGGGTACGCAGTATTTT
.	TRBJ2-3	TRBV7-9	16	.	CASSFREPTSTDTQYF	TGTGCCAGCAGCTTCAGGGAACCCACTAGCACAGATACGCAGTATTTT
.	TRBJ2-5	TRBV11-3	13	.	CASSTEVTETQYF	TGTGCCAGCAGTACGGAGGTAACTGAGACCCAGTACTTC
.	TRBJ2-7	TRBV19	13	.	CASSPGERNEQYF	TGTGCCAGTAGCCCGGGGGAACGGAACGAGCAGTACTTC
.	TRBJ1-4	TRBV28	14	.	CASSVPTASEKLFF	TGTGCCAGCAGTGTACCCACAGCAAGTGAAAAACTGTTTTTT
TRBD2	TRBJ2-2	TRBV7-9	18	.	CASSLALLAGANTGELFF	TGTGCCAGCAGCTTAGCCTTACTAGCGGGGGCGAACACCGGGGAGCTGTTTTTT
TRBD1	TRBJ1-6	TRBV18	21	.	CASSQIPVRSGQGEVSSPLHF	TGTGCCAGCTCCCAAATACCAGTTCGATCGGGACAGGGTGAGGTGAGTTCACCCCTCCACTTT
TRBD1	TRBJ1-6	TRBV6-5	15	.	CASKVDRGLNSPLHF	TGTGCCAGCAAGGTCGACAGGGGGCTTAATTCACCCCTCCACTTT
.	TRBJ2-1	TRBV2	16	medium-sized	CASSDPSTDTTNEQFF	TGTGCCAGCAGTGACCCTTCTACGGATACTACGAATGAGCAGTTCTTC
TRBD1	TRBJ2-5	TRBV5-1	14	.	CASSAQGGRETQYF	TGCGCCAGCAGCGCACAGGGGGGCAGGGAGACCCAGTACTTC
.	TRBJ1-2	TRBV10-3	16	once	CAISESWTDDLYGYTF	TGTGCCATCAGTGAGTCTTGGACAGACGATCTTTATGGCTACACCTTC
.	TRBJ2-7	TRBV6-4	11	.	CPWGPGYEQYF	TGTCCTTGGGGCCCTGGATACGAGCAGTACTTC